The 30 T cell receptor beta chains given below trace back to one sample, sequenced in a study of shared clonotypes between healthy human individuals (dated by TCRdb to between 2020 and 2021). The protocol used for the library was the immunoSEQ multiplex PCR assay. What TCRdb holds here is the immuneACCESS table cut down to in-frame rearrangements. Part of the clones is not present; checked against another copy, under half of the missing clones reflect an unresolved V gene, and the others are unexplained. This sample holds some 1.5 million clones; nearly 99% were observed only once. The ten most abundant clones make up roughly 0.4% of the sample. Sequencing was performed on naive CD4+ T cells sorted from blood. Per the publication, the cell subset or site label means: CD45RA+ positively selected. The receptors originated from a man aged 25-45 years in good health.

This clone was counted a single time. Other DNA sequences in the sample encode the same CDR3. The chain joins TRBV7-2 to TRBJ2-1, with TRBD2 matching 13 bases. After removal of 5 bases from V and 3 bases from J, the junction contained 1 base not matched to a gene. The CDR3 has 15 residues. CDR1 is SGHTA, CDR2 FQGNSA, per germline. The CDR3 region has the DNA TGTGCCAGCAGCCGGACTAGCGGGAGCTACAATGAGCAGTTCTTC. It is translated as CASSRTSGSYNEQFF. Drawing the rest from reference TRBV7-2 and TRBJ2-1, the complete variable domain is GAGVSQSPSNKVTEKGKDVELRCDPISGHTALYWYRQSLGQGLEFLIYFQGNSAPDKSGLPSDRFSAERTGGSVSTLTIQRTQQEDSAVYLCASSRTSGSYNEQFFGPGTRLTVL.

The V call is TRBV27, the J call TRBJ1-2, with D possibly being TRBD1 (5 bases). CDR1 is MNHEY, CDR2 SMNVEV, per germline (reference sequence). V shed 2 bases and J shed 3 bases, with 13 bases lying between them. The CDR3 consists of 15 residues. This chain's CDR3 is CASSLRGDPYYGYTF. The CDR3 region has the DNA TGTGCCAGCAGTTTACGGGGGGATCCGTACTATGGCTACACCTTC.

The chain recombines TRBV14 with TRBJ2-7; 10 bases map to TRBD1. CDR1 and CDR2 (germline): SGHDN, FVKESK. V shed 1 base, J shed 6 bases, and the junction held 6 bases outside the gene matches. The CDR3 consists of 15 residues. The CDR3, as DNA: TGTGCCAGCAGCCAAGGGGGGACAGGGGCTGCCGAGCAGTACTTC. Protein: CASSQGGTGAAEQYF.

The V call is TRBV5-8, the J call TRBJ1-4; TRBD1 matches at 10 bases. This CDR3 spans 15 amino acids. V shed 3 bases and J 8 bases; nucleotides not matched to a gene: 7. Germline V gene sequence: CDR1 SGHTS, CDR2 YDEGEE. The CDR3 is CASSSAGTGVEKLFF. CDR3 DNA sequence: TGTGCCAGCAGCTCCGCCGGGACAGGGGTAGAAAAACTGTTTTTT.

The chain couples TRBV4-3 to TRBJ1-2; 8 bases map to TRBD1. The CDR3 spans 14 residues. The V segment lost 8 bases and the J segment 6 bases; nucleotides outside the gene matches: 11. Germline assignment: CDR1 LGHNA and CDR2 YSLEER. CDR3: CASRPVRTGNGYTF. The CDR3 DNA sequence: TGCGCCAGCCGCCCCGTTAGGACAGGGAATGGCTACACCTTC.

The chain joins TRBV9 to TRBJ1-4; no definite D call. From germline, CDR1 is SGDLS and CDR2 YYNGEE. Trimming took off 3 bases at V and 5 bases at J, with 11 bases between the two ends. This CDR3 region has 14 residues. This chain's CDR3 is CASSGTLENEKLFF. The CDR3 DNA reads TGTGCCAGCAGCGGGACCCTCGAAAATGAAAAACTGTTTTTT.

The chain combines TRBV28 with TRBJ2-1; 10 bases line up with TRBD2. CDR3 length equals 17 residues. The V and J ends lost 7 bases and 0 bases, in that order; junction bases with no gene match: 9. CDR1 MDHEN and CDR2 SYDVKM come from the germline V gene. This chain's CDR3 is CASTGLAGASSYNEQFF. The DNA of the CDR3 is TGTGCCAGCACCGGGCTAGCGGGAGCGAGCTCCTACAATGAGCAGTTCTTC.

The V call is TRBV5-1, the J call TRBJ1-1, with unresolved D. V gave up 0 bases and J gave up 5 bases, with 8 bases separating them. The CDR3 is 13 residues long. Germline V CDR1 and CDR2: SGHRS, YFSETQ. CDR3 amino acids: CASSLAEETEAFF. CDR3 sequence (DNA): TGCGCCAGCAGCTTGGCCGAGGAGACTGAAGCTTTCTTT.

The chain has TRBV10-3 and TRBJ2-4, with unresolved D. Germline CDR1 reads ENHRY; CDR2 reads SYGVKD. Trimming took off 8 bases at V and 0 bases at J, with 11 bases between the two ends. This CDR3 comprises 14 residues. In nucleotides, the CDR3 is TGTGCCATCGGAACGGATCTAGCCAAAAACATTCAGTACTTC. Amino acid sequence: CAIGTDLAKNIQYF.

This clone occurred once. This rearrangement joins TRBV9 to TRBJ2-2; 13 bases align to TRBD2. The germline gives CDR1 SGDLS, CDR2 YYNGEE. V lost 2 bases, J lost 2 bases, and 6 bases stayed unmatched. This CDR3 is built from 18 residues. The CDR3 region is CASSVSTSGRVNTGELFF. The DNA for the CDR3 is TGTGCCAGCAGCGTTTCAACTAGCGGGAGGGTTAACACCGGGGAGCTGTTTTTT.

The chain recombines TRBV7-8 with TRBJ2-7; D is possibly TRBD1 or TRBD2 (6 bases each). Germline lookup yields CDR1 SGHVS and CDR2 FQNEAQ. This CDR3 is built from 15 residues. Trimming removed 1 base from V and 7 bases from J, with 17 bases in between. The CDR3 DNA reads TGTGCCAGCAGCTTAGGGCGCGGGACACTGGGTGAGCAGTACTTC. This sequence encodes CASSLGRGTLGEQYF.

A single count supports this clone. The chain is built from TRBV9 and TRBJ2-3; D is undetermined. CDR3 length: 16 residues. V lost 0 bases to trimming and J lost 2 bases, with 13 bases between them. Germline-derived CDR1 and CDR2 are SGDLS and YYNGEE. CDR3 bases: TGTGCCAGCAGCGTAGCAGGCAGGTGGTACACAGATACGCAGTATTTT. Protein product: CASSVAGRWYTDTQYF.

The gene calls are TRBV11-3 and TRBJ2-7; D unclear. The CDR3 extends over 12 amino acids. V gave up 6 bases and J gave up 3 bases, with 9 bases separating them. The V gene's germline CDR1 is SGHNT and CDR2 YENEEA. The CDR3 is CASSTDGYEQYF. CDR3 bases: TGTGCCAGCAGTACCGATGGCTACGAGCAGTACTTC.

The J gene is TRBJ2-1, the V gene TRBV20-1; 7 bases fit TRBD2. The CDR3 covers 11 residues. The germline V gene has CDR1 DFQATT and CDR2 SNEGSKA (reference sequence). V gave up 3 bases and J gave up 14 bases; unmatched junction bases: 7. As DNA, the CDR3 is TGCAGTGCTAGGGGGCGGGAGAGGGAGTTCTTC. Translated, it gives CSARGREREFF.

The chain has TRBV5-4 and TRBJ2-7, with D perhaps matching TRBD2 (6 bases). The CDR3 has 14 amino acids. Germline CDR1 and CDR2: SGHNT and YYREEE (reference sequence). Between the trimmed V and J ends, which lost 2 bases and 2 bases, there was a span of 11 bases. The CDR3: CASSFRGTPYEQYF. The DNA for the CDR3 is TGTGCCAGCAGCTTTCGGGGGACTCCCTACGAGCAGTACTTC.

In regard to this clone: Other DNA sequences in this sample translate to the same CDR3. The chain employs TRBV5-1 and TRBJ1-5; tentatively, D is TRBD1 (5 bases). Trimming shortened V by 4 bases and J by 6 bases, and 17 bases separated the two germline ends. Germline values: CDR1 SGHRS, CDR2 YFSETQ. This CDR3 has 15 amino acids. The CDR3 reads CASSPEGKVGQPQHF. The DNA for the CDR3 is TGCGCCAGCAGCCCCGAGGGGAAGGTCGGTCAGCCCCAGCATTTT.

The genes are TRBV4-1 and TRBJ2-5, with D possibly being TRBD2 (5 bases). Trimming removed 0 bases at V and 5 bases at J, with 13 bases between. Germline V CDR1 and CDR2: MGHRA, YSYEKL. This CDR3 comprises 15 residues. As DNA, the CDR3 is TGCGCCAGCAGCCAAGATGCGGGTTTTGGTGAGACCCAGTACTTC. Its protein is CASSQDAGFGETQYF.

The chain is built from TRBV7-2 and TRBJ1-1; D gene uncertain. Trimming removed 7 bases from V and 0 bases from J, with 18 bases in between. Germline assignment: CDR1 SGHTA and CDR2 FQGNSA. CDR3 size: 16 residues. The CDR3 loop is CASIVRSGAMNTEAFF. CDR3 bases: TGTGCCAGCATCGTACGGTCAGGAGCAATGAACACTGAAGCTTTCTTT.

V and J are TRBV11-2 and TRBJ2-2; TRBD1 agrees at 10 bases. This CDR3 is 15 amino acids long. Germline V gives CDR1 SGHAT, CDR2 FQNNGV. After removal of 5 bases from V and 7 bases from J, the junction contained 7 bases not matched to a gene. The CDR3 nucleotides read TGTGCCAGCAGCCCGGGACAGGGGCTGGTCGGGGAGCTGTTTTTT. It translates to CASSPGQGLVGELFF.

Concerning this clone: This sample also contains other DNA sequences that code for the same CDR3. The chain carries TRBV5-1 and TRBJ2-7, with 9 bases that match TRBD1. V dropped 4 bases and J dropped 7; count of bases not matched to a gene: 6. CDR3 size: 13 residues. The germline V gene has CDR1 SGHRS and CDR2 YFSETQ. The CDR3 here is CASSQGQGGEQYF. The CDR3 DNA follows: TGCGCCAGCAGCCAGGGACAGGGCGGGGAGCAGTACTTC.

The chain employs TRBV6-4 and TRBJ1-1; the D gene is possibly TRBD1 (6 bases). From germline, CDR1 is MRHNA and CDR2 SNTAGT. V lost 2 bases, J lost 4 bases, and 8 bases lay in between. There are 13 residues in the CDR3. The CDR3 loop is CASSDARGTEAFF. CDR3 DNA sequence: TGTGCCAGCAGTGACGCCAGGGGCACTGAAGCTTTCTTT.

The chain uses TRBV28 and TRBJ1-2; 7 bases map to TRBD1. V lost 6 bases and J lost 4; bases outside the gene matches: 11. Germline loops: CDR1 MDHEN, CDR2 SYDVKM. This CDR3 spans 15 amino acids. The CDR3 here is CASRAENRGSYGYTF. Written as DNA, the CDR3 is TGTGCCAGCAGGGCGGAAAACAGGGGATCCTATGGCTACACCTTC.

The V gene is TRBV10-3, the J gene TRBJ2-7, with D possibly TRBD2 on 5 matching bases. Germline assignment: CDR1 ENHRY and CDR2 SYGVKD. Between the trimmed V and J ends, which lost 4 bases and 4 bases, there was a span of 17 bases. CDR3 size: 15 residues. As DNA, the CDR3 is TGTGCCATCAGTGTAGGGAGTCGGTTGTCTTACGAGCAGTACTTC. This codes for CAISVGSRLSYEQYF.

The chain couples TRBV27 to TRBJ2-1, with TRBD2 matching over 11 bases. The germline V gene has CDR1 MNHEY and CDR2 SMNVEV (reference sequence). V trimming: 1 base; J trimming: 1 base; junction bases outside the gene matches: 6. The CDR3 spans 18 residues. As DNA, the CDR3 is TGTGCCAGCAGTTTATGGGCTAGCGGGAGGTGGTCCTACAATGAGCAGTTCTTC. As protein: CASSLWASGRWSYNEQFF.

This sequence joins TRBV7-8 and TRBJ2-2; 8 positions agree with TRBD1. V lost 6 bases and J lost 4; bases outside the gene matches: 10. The CDR3 totals 16 residues. The V gene's germline CDR1 is SGHVS and CDR2 FQNEAQ. CDR3 protein: CASSQLDRARTGELFF. CDR3 nucleotide sequence: TGTGCCAGCAGTCAGCTGGACAGGGCCCGCACCGGGGAGCTGTTTTTT.

This chain uses TRBV2 with TRBJ2-7; 8 nucleotides line up with TRBD2. CDR1 is SNHLY and CDR2 is FYNNEI in the germline V gene. The CDR3 totals 13 residues. After removal of 6 bases from V and 13 bases from J, the junction contained 14 bases not matched to a gene. Here the CDR3 DNA reads TGTGCCAGCAGCCCTGGCGGGGCGGGAGGAAACTACTTC. The encoded protein is CASSPGGAGGNYF.

This chain uses TRBV7-3 with TRBJ2-3, with 7 bases lining up with TRBD1. The CDR3 spans 13 residues. V shed 5 bases, J shed 5 bases, and the junction held 4 bases outside the gene matches. Germline-derived CDR1 and CDR2 are SGHTA and FQGTGA. For the CDR3, the DNA is TGTGCCAGCAGCAACAGGGGTAAAGATACGCAGTATTTT. Translation gives CASSNRGKDTQYF.

The rearrangement uses TRBV19 and TRBJ2-7; D ambiguous. Trimming shortened V by 4 bases and J by 3 bases, and 7 bases separated the two germline ends. Germline CDR1 and CDR2: LNHDA and SQIVND (reference sequence). This CDR3 region has 12 residues. The CDR3 coding sequence is TGTGCCAGTAGTACCCCGAACTACGAGCAGTACTTC. Translated, it gives CASSTPNYEQYF.

V is TRBV6-1 and J is TRBJ1-2; a possible D gene is TRBD1 (5 bases). The CDR3 is 15 residues long. Germline V gene data show CDR1 as MNHNS and CDR2 as SASEGT. V shed 6 bases and J shed 6 bases, with 20 bases lying between them. The CDR3 region has the DNA TGTGCCAGCAGCGCAGTTAGGGGTGTCCTTGATGGCTACACCTTC. Protein sequence: CASSAVRGVLDGYTF.

This clone occurred once. This sequence joins TRBV29-1 and TRBJ2-2; TRBD2 matches 7 bases. CDR1 and CDR2 (germline): SQVTM, ANQGSEA. There are 12 residues in the CDR3. With V trimmed by 7 bases and J by 3 bases, 2 bases remained unmatched. The CDR3 reads CSGGGDTGELFF. The DNA of the CDR3 is TGCAGCGGGGGAGGGGACACCGGGGAGCTGTTTTTT.